This passage covers 28 T cell receptor beta chains from one sample sequenced in a study of identical twins. A single record per CDR3 protein comes from TCRdb applying MiXCR to the 5' RACE reads. The data hold about 890,000 distinct CDR3 sequences, with about 12% observed a single time. The sample was also reused in another study, on yellow fever vaccine responses in identical twins.

The sequenced sample was PBMCs. These TCRs come from a young woman in good health.

The chain recombines TRBV6-1 with TRBJ2-2, with 11 positions matching TRBD2. The CDR3 length is 14 residues. With V trimmed by 10 bases and J by 5 bases, 6 bases remained unmatched. Germline V lookup: CDR1 MNHNS, CDR2 SASEGT. For the CDR3, the DNA is TGTGCCACGCAGACTAGCGGGGATACCGGGGAGCTGTTTTTT. This codes for CATQTSGDTGELFF.

This clonotype was seen ten or more times. The chain has TRBV20-1 and TRBJ1-1, with D unresolved. The germline CDR1 and CDR2 sequences are DFQATT and SNEGSKA (reference sequence). This CDR3 has 15 residues. Trimming removed 0 bases at V and 1 base at J, with 12 bases between. The CDR3, as DNA: TGCAGTGCTAGAGATTTTGCTAAAGGGAACACTGAAGCTTTCTTT. This codes for CSARDFAKGNTEAFF.

The V and J genes are TRBV18 and TRBJ2-3; D unresolved. This CDR3 comprises 14 residues. The V and J ends lost 5 bases and 2 bases respectively, with 11 bases between them. In germline, CDR1 is KGHSH, CDR2 LQKENI. The CDR3 here is CASSIQHYTDTQYF. The DNA of the CDR3 is TGTGCCAGCTCAATCCAGCATTACACAGATACGCAGTATTTT.

This clonotype was seen at least ten times. The chain links TRBV29-1 to TRBJ1-3; D might be TRBD1 (6 bases). The germline CDR1 and CDR2 sequences are SQVTM and ANQGSEA. Trimming cost V 7 bases and J 0 bases, with 13 bases left between them. The CDR3 has 14 amino acids. CDR3 sequence: CSATGIDSGNTIYF. The CDR3 region has the DNA TGCAGCGCTACAGGGATCGACTCTGGAAACACCATATATTTT. Full variable domain (rest looked up from reference TRBV29-1 and TRBJ1-3): SAVISQKPSRDICQRGTSLTIQCQVDSQVTMMFWYRQQPGQSLTLIATANQGSEATYESGFVIDKFPISRPNLTFSTLTVSNMSPEDSSIYLCSATGIDSGNTIYFGEGSWLTVV.

V is TRBV14 and J is TRBJ1-2, with 7 bases that match TRBD1. V lost 2 bases to trimming and J lost 7 bases; unmatched junction nucleotides: 7. The CDR3 is 14 residues long. CDR1 SGHDN and CDR2 FVKESK come from the germline V gene. CDR3: CASSQMGQLGGYTF. DNA of the CDR3: TGTGCCAGCAGCCAAATGGGACAGCTCGGTGGCTACACCTTC.

The chain joins TRBV11-2 to TRBJ2-7, with D perhaps assigned TRBD1 or TRBD2 (5 bases each). Germline V gene sequence: CDR1 SGHAT, CDR2 FQNNGV. The CDR3 extends over 15 amino acids. V lost 0 bases and J 0 bases, leaving 9 bases between the germline ends. The CDR3 protein is CASSLEAGSSYEQYV. The CDR3 DNA reads as TGTGCCAGCAGCTTAGAGGCAGGGAGCTCCTACGAGCAGTACGTC.

This clonotype has a count of ten or more. This chain joins TRBV24-1 and TRBJ2-2; D may be TRBD1 (6 bases). CDR1 is KGHDR and CDR2 is SFDVKD in the germline V gene. CDR3 length: 15 residues. V was clipped by 0 bases and J by 7 bases, with 11 bases between them. The CDR3 loop is CATSDLSRGGGELFF. The DNA for the CDR3 is TGTGCCACCAGTGATTTGAGCAGGGGCGGCGGGGAGCTGTTTTTT.

V gene TRBV6-2 or TRBV6-3 combines with J gene TRBJ2-3; no clear D. The V gene's germline CDR1 is MNHEY and CDR2 SVGEGT. V was shortened by 2 bases and J by 2 bases, with 23 bases between the two germline ends. This CDR3 contains 19 residues. CDR3 nucleotides: TGTGCCAGCAGTTACCTGCCGAGAGCGACTGGAAGGGACACAGATACGCAGTATTTT. Protein product: CASSYLPRATGRDTDTQYF.

This clonotype was counted only a few times. The chain carries TRBV5-1 and TRBJ2-3, with D perhaps matching TRBD2 (7 bases). V lost 0 bases and J lost 1, with 12 bases in between. This CDR3 has 16 residues. Germline V CDR1 and CDR2: SGHRS, YFSETQ. CDR3 DNA: TGCGCCAGCAGCTTGGGCGGCGGGGGCGGCACAGATACGCAGTATTTT. The encoded protein is CASSLGGGGGTDTQYF.

This clonotype was counted between two and nine times. The chain links TRBV15 to TRBJ2-7; 9 bases are a match to TRBD1. The CDR3 loop spans 13 amino acids. V lost 3 bases, J lost 6 bases, and 3 bases stayed unmatched. Germline assignment: CDR1 LNHNV and CDR2 YYDKDF (reference sequence). CDR3 sequence: CATSSGTGFEQYF. In DNA form, the CDR3 reads TGTGCCACCAGCAGCGGGACAGGGTTCGAGCAGTACTTC.

This clonotype was seen a few times. V usage is TRBV4-1 and J usage is TRBJ2-1; D perhaps matches TRBD1 (5 bases). The CDR3 spans 18 residues. Germline V CDR1 and CDR2: MGHRA, YSYEKL. V dropped 2 bases and J dropped 0 bases, with 17 bases sitting between them. CDR3 nucleotides: TGCGCCAGCAGCCAAAAAGCCTCCAGGGTGTCCTCCTACAATGAGCAGTTCTTC. This encodes CASSQKASRVSSYNEQFF.

The chain links TRBV20-1 to TRBJ2-1; D is unclear. In germline, CDR1 is DFQATT, CDR2 SNEGSKA (reference sequence). The CDR3 sequence is 13 residues long. CDR3 DNA: TGCAGGGTCGGGCCCAGTCGGGTCAATGAGCAGTTCTTC. It specifies CRVGPSRVNEQFF.

The gene calls are TRBV18 and TRBJ2-1; 7 bases are a match to TRBD1. Germline V gene lookup returns CDR1 KGHSH and CDR2 LQKENI. The CDR3 length is 16 residues. V was pared by 3 bases and J by 3 bases, with 8 bases of the junction left unmatched. CDR3 sequence (DNA): TGTGCCAGCTCACCTGAAAGGGGGCTTTACTACAATGAGCAGTTCTTC. The encoded protein is CASSPERGLYYNEQFF.

This clonotype was recorded a few times. V and J are TRBV12-3 or TRBV12-4 and TRBJ2-2; the D is unclear. The CDR3 consists of 12 residues. V was pared by 3 bases and J by 8 bases, with 7 bases between. The CDR3 sequence: CASSFSQGELFF. The CDR3, as DNA: TGTGCCAGCAGTTTCTCTCAGGGGGAGCTGTTTTTT.

This clonotype came up many times. The V gene is TRBV5-1, the J gene TRBJ2-1; the D is unclear. Germline loops: CDR1 SGHRS, CDR2 YFSETQ. The CDR3 runs to 14 residues. V was cut by 0 bases and J by 6 bases, with 10 bases left in between. Here the CDR3 reads CASSLVLGINEQFF. The CDR3 nucleotides are TGCGCCAGCAGCTTGGTGTTGGGAATCAATGAGCAGTTCTTC.

The rearrangement uses TRBV24-1 and TRBJ2-1, with 7 bases lining up with TRBD2. The CDR3 runs 15 residues. V shed 9 bases and J 8 bases; nucleotides not matched to a gene: 15. Germline V gene sequence: CDR1 KGHDR, CDR2 SFDVKD. The CDR3 DNA is TGTGCCACCGGACCTTCTAGCGGACTTAGCCATGAGCAGTTCTTC. This encodes CATGPSSGLSHEQFF.

The CDR3 sequence is CSVTGPNEQFF. The CDR3 DNA sequence: TGCAGTGTTACGGGACCCAATGAGCAGTTCTTC. The V call is TRBV20-1, the J call TRBJ2-1; D may match TRBD1 or TRBD2 (5 bases each). Trimming took 7 bases from V and 6 from J, leaving 10 bases between them. The germline V gene encodes CDR1 DFQATT and CDR2 SNEGSKA (reference sequence). The CDR3 contains 11 residues.

The rearrangement uses TRBV20-1 and TRBJ1-2; D is possibly TRBD1 (5 bases). The germline V and J ends were trimmed by 3 bases and 8 bases, with 16 bases remaining between them. This CDR3 comprises 13 residues. The germline V gene encodes CDR1 DFQATT and CDR2 SNEGSKA (reference sequence). The CDR3 DNA reads as TGCAGTGCTAGTCTGGAGGGGTCTGGGGGCTACACCTTC. Translating gives CSASLEGSGGYTF.

The sample holds a few counts of this clonotype. V gene TRBV20-1 combines with J gene TRBJ2-1; possibly TRBD2 for D (7 bases). The length of the CDR3 is 15 residues. Germline V gene data show CDR1 as DFQATT and CDR2 as SNEGSKA (reference sequence). The V and J ends lost 4 bases and 0 bases respectively, with 13 bases between them. CDR3 loop: CSAMTGGHSYNEQFF. In DNA form, the CDR3 reads TGCAGTGCTATGACGGGGGGCCACTCCTACAATGAGCAGTTCTTC.

There are a few counts of this clonotype. V is TRBV11-3 and J is TRBJ2-2; TRBD2 matches 9 bases. This CDR3 is 14 amino acids long. Germline CDR1 and CDR2: SGHNT and YENEEA. V dropped 5 bases and J dropped 7; count of bases not matched to a gene: 5. The CDR3 sequence is CASSRSGSIGELFF. The CDR3 bases are TGTGCCAGCAGCCGTAGCGGGAGTATCGGGGAGCTGTTTTTT.

CDR3 bases: TGCAGCGTTGAAGGTACGACCAATGGCTACACCTTC. This translates into CSVEGTTNGYTF. The V and J genes are TRBV29-1 and TRBJ1-2; D gene unclear. This CDR3 is 12 amino acids long. Germline-derived CDR1 and CDR2 are SQVTM and ANQGSEA. The V gene lost 1 base and the J gene lost 6 bases, with 9 bases spanning the gap.

V usage is TRBV7-2 and J usage is TRBJ2-1; D not resolved. V was trimmed by 0 bases and J by 3 bases, leaving 9 bases between them. Germline CDR1 reads SGHTA; CDR2 reads FQGNSA. The CDR3 contains 15 residues. CDR3 nucleotide sequence: TGTGCCAGCAGCTTAGCGACTGGAGACTACAATGAGCAGTTCTTC. This encodes CASSLATGDYNEQFF. The variable domain in full, completed from reference TRBV7-2 and TRBJ2-1, reads GAGVSQSPSNKVTEKGKDVELRCDPISGHTALYWYRQSLGQGLEFLIYFQGNSAPDKSGLPSDRFSAERTGGSVSTLTIQRTQQEDSAVYLCASSLATGDYNEQFFGPGTRLTVL.

This clonotype was detected many times. The V call is TRBV12-3 or TRBV12-4, the J call TRBJ2-2; D is unclear. Trimming pared 8 bases from V and 6 bases from J, leaving 10 bases between. This CDR3 has 12 residues. CDR3 nucleotide sequence: TGTGCCAGCCAGACCGGGCCCGGGGAGCTGTTTTTT. Protein sequence: CASQTGPGELFF.

This clonotype was counted many times. The V call is TRBV29-1, the J call TRBJ2-3; D ambiguous. The germline V and J ends were trimmed by 2 bases and 5 bases, with 8 bases remaining between them. This CDR3 is 12 amino acids long. Germline V gene lookup returns CDR1 SQVTM and CDR2 ANQGSEA. DNA of the CDR3: TGCAGCGTTGAAAGGGCCAAAGATACGCAGTATTTT. Protein sequence: CSVERAKDTQYF.

Ten or more counts support this clonotype. The chain carries TRBV5-1 and TRBJ1-1, with D uncertain. Trimming stripped 4 bases from V and 1 base from J, with 8 bases between. Germline CDR1 reads SGHRS; CDR2 reads YFSETQ. The CDR3 spans 13 residues. The CDR3 spells CASSGVQNTEAFF. The CDR3, as DNA: TGCGCCAGCAGCGGGGTACAGAACACTGAAGCTTTCTTT.

This clonotype was picked up many times. The DNA of the CDR3 is TGTGCCAGCAGTGGGGGCGGGATGAACACCGGGGAGCTGTTTTTT. The encoded protein is CASSGGGMNTGELFF. V is TRBV2 and J is TRBJ2-2; tentative D call: TRBD2 (6 bases). Trimming cost V 4 bases and J 1 base, with 10 bases left between them. This CDR3 contains 15 residues. Germline V gene data show CDR1 as SNHLY and CDR2 as FYNNEI.

This clonotype has more than one count but fewer than ten. This chain connects TRBV10-3 to TRBJ1-1; maybe TRBD1 (5 bases). The germline V and J ends were trimmed by 8 bases and 4 bases, with 14 bases remaining between them. CDR1 and CDR2 from the germline V gene are ENHRY and SYGVKD. The CDR3 spans 13 residues. This chain's CDR3 is CAISDGAGTEAFF. The CDR3 nucleotides read TGTGCCATCTCGGACGGGGCGGGCACTGAAGCTTTCTTT.

The gene calls are TRBV2 and TRBJ2-2, with 11 nucleotides matching TRBD2. V lost 5 bases and J lost 6; bases outside the gene matches: 5. There are 15 residues in the CDR3. Germline lookup yields CDR1 SNHLY and CDR2 FYNNEI. CDR3 in amino acids: CASSTTSGSSGELFF. CDR3 in DNA: TGTGCCAGCAGTACCACTAGCGGGAGCTCCGGGGAGCTGTTTTTT.